This T cell receptor beta chain was identified during a study of T cell repertoires in cytomegalovirus infection. Study as a whole: Peptides in the study included HLA-C-restricted and HLA-B-restricted CMV epitopes. Public TCR beta signatures provided an indication of both CMV infection and a matching HLA type.

Findings and limits, study-wide: Across the ex vivo response, the dominant clonotypes were HLA-C-restricted CMV-specific TCR beta clonotypes. Carriers of CMV and the relevant HLA type were discriminated by public TCR beta frequency.

TCRdb fed the reads into MiXCR, producing one record per CDR3 protein. The sample carries about 830,000 distinct CDR3 sequences, about 31% recorded once. This clonotype was observed a single time. The antigen remains undetermined. The CDR3 covers 14 residues. CDR1 MNHEY and CDR2 SVGEGT come from the germline V gene. V shed 8 bases and J shed 1 base, with 12 bases lying between them. This sample comprised cultured CD8+ T cells from PBMCs, obtained from culture after CMV antigen stimulation. The sequence was collected from a human donor in good health (CMV status not recorded). Some clones in this sample may be carry-over from other donors' samples. The V call is TRBV6-2 or TRBV6-3, the J call TRBJ1-5; unclear D gene. The DNA of the CDR3 is TGTGCCAGCTGCAACGTGTCCAGCAATCAGCCCCAGCATTTT. The encoded protein is CASCNVSSNQPQHF.